Listed here are 3 T cell receptor beta chains from one sample, sequenced in a study of blood T cell repertoires in COVID-19. Using immunoSEQ multiplex PCR, the repertoire was profiled, and TCRdb retains in-frame clones only, with some absent. The table shows tens of thousands of clones, with about nine tenths occurring only once. The specimen was peripheral blood. All receptors come from a man between 25 and 39 years old with acute or convalescent COVID-19.

V and J are TRBV6-1 and TRBJ2-2; D unresolved. Germline V gene lookup returns CDR1 MNHNS and CDR2 SASEGT. Trimming stripped 1 base from V and 3 bases from J, with 6 bases between. The CDR3 length is 14 residues. The CDR3, as DNA: TGTGCCAGCAGTGAAGTGAGCGACACCGGGGAGCTGTTTTTT. Amino acids: CASSEVSDTGELFF.

This clone was counted a few times. The chain recombines TRBV7-2 with TRBJ1-1; 8 bases line up with TRBD1. This CDR3 comprises 13 residues. With 6 bases clipped from V and 5 bases from J, the junction kept 5 bases outside the gene matches. The germline CDR1 and CDR2 sequences are SGHTA and FQGNSA. The CDR3 DNA is TGTGCCAGCAGGTCAACAGGGGGAACTGAAGCTTTCTTT. It specifies CASRSTGGTEAFF.

The chain couples TRBV7-3 to TRBJ2-1, with TRBD1 as a possible D gene (5 bases). The V gene's germline CDR1 is SGHTA and CDR2 FQGTGA. V gave up 4 bases and J gave up 5 bases, with 12 bases separating them. This CDR3 has 14 residues. The CDR3 DNA is TGTGCCAGCAGCTACAACGGACACAACAATGAGCAGTTCTTC. Its protein is CASSYNGHNNEQFF.